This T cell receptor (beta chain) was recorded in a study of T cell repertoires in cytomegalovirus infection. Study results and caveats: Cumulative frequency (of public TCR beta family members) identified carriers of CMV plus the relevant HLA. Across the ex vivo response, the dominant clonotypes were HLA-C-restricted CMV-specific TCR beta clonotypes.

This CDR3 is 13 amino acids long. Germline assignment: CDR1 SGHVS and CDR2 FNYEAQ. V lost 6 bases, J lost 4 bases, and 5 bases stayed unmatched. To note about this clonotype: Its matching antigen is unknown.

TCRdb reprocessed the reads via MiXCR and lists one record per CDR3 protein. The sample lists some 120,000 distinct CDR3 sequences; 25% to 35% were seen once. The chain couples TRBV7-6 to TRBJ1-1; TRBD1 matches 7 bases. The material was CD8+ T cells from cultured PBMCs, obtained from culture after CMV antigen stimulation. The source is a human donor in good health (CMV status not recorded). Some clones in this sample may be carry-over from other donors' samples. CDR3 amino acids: CASSSGGATEAFF. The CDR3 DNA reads TGTGCCAGCAGTTCAGGGGGAGCCACTGAAGCTTTCTTT.